A selection of T cell receptor beta chains follows, all from one sample in a study of blood T cell repertoires in COVID-19. Only in-frame clones appear in the TCRdb table, and some are missing; sequencing was by immunoSEQ multiplex PCR. The sample shows approximately 240,000 clones, roughly 88% of them seen only once. The sample taken for sequencing was peripheral blood. Receptor source: a middle-aged woman who had recovered from COVID-19. Each CDR3 is given with its conserved first and last residue. Each record gives: V gene, clone size, D gene, J gene, CDR3 DNA, CDR3 protein. A D gene is named only where the DNA matches it firmly. Size tells how often a clone was seen (once, few, many) or the class of an expanded clone, and some rows leave it out.

>TRBV10-1|-|TRBD1|TRBJ1-5
TGCGCCAGCAGTGGGGACAGCATCAATCAGCCCCAGCATTTT
CASSGDSINQPQHF
>TRBV27|-|TRBD2|TRBJ2-1
TGTGCCACAACCGGACTAGCGGGAGTAGGGGAGCAGTTCTTC
CATTGLAGVGEQFF
>TRBV9|-|-|TRBJ2-5
TGTGCCAGCAGCGTAGTCGGGAAGAGCGTAGAGACCCAGTACTTC
CASSVVGKSVETQYF
>TRBV9|few|TRBD1|TRBJ2-5
TGTGCCAGCAGCGTAGTTGGAGCAGGGGGCGGAGAGACCCAGTACTTC
CASSVVGAGGGETQYF
>TRBV7-6|-|-|TRBJ2-6
TGTGCCAGCAGCACGACAGTTTCTGGGGCCAACGTCCTGACTTTC
CASSTTVSGANVLTF
>TRBV21-1|-|-|TRBJ1-2
TGTGCCAGCAGCAATAAGGGGACAGGGGGTCCGAACTATGGCTACACCTTC
CASSNKGTGGPNYGYTF
>TRBV5-4|-|TRBD1|TRBJ2-2
TGTGCCAGCAGCCGAGGACAGGACAACACCGGGGAGCTGTTTTTT
CASSRGQDNTGELFF
>TRBV5-8|once|-|TRBJ2-5
TGTGCCAGCAGCTTGAGGTTCTACAGGCAAGAGACCCAGTACTTC
CASSLRFYRQETQYF
>TRBV4-3|-|-|TRBJ1-2
TGCGCCAGCAGCCAAATGCGAGGGGAGGGTAACTATGGCTACACCTTC
CASSQMRGEGNYGYTF
>TRBV18|-|-|TRBJ2-5
TGTGCCAGCTCACCATCCCCACAGTACCAAGAGACCCAGTACTTC
CASSPSPQYQETQYF
>TRBV10-3|-|-|TRBJ2-7
TGTGCCATCAGAGCCCCGACAGCATATTCCTACGAGCAGTACTTC
CAIRAPTAYSYEQYF
>TRBV10-3|-|-|TRBJ1-5
TGTGCCATCAGTGAGTCCGGGGGAGGTCAGCCCCAGCATTTT
CAISESGGGQPQHF
>TRBV5-4|-|TRBD2|TRBJ2-1
TGTGCCAGCAGCTCCCGGACTAGCGGGACCCACAATGAGCAGTTCTTC
CASSSRTSGTHNEQFF
>TRBV4-3|-|TRBD1|TRBJ1-6
TGCGCCAGCAGCCGCTTAGATTGGGGGACAGTCGATAATTCACCCCTCCACTTT
CASSRLDWGTVDNSPLHF
>TRBV4-1|-|-|TRBJ1-1
TGCGCCAGCAGCCAAGTGCAGGATACGAACACTGAAGCTTTCTTT
CASSQVQDTNTEAFF
>TRBV5-4|-|TRBD1|TRBJ2-5
TGTGCCAGCAGCCCCGGGACAGGGGGTGGGGAGACCCAGTACTTC
CASSPGTGGGETQYF
>TRBV28|once|-|TRBJ1-4
TGTGCCAGCAGTCTCGGACAGACCATACATGAAAAACTGTTTTTT
CASSLGQTIHEKLFF
>TRBV9|once|TRBD1|TRBJ2-7
TGTGCCAGCAGCACCGGACAGGGGGAATGGTACGAGCAGTACTTC
CASSTGQGEWYEQYF
>TRBV7-2|few|-|TRBJ1-2
TGTGCCAGCAGCTCGGGAGCTAACTATGGCTACACCTTC
CASSSGANYGYTF
>TRBV21-1|-|-|TRBJ1-5
TGTGCCAGCAGCAAAGCCGGGACAGAACATAGCAATCAGCCCCAGCATTTT
CASSKAGTEHSNQPQHF
>TRBV4-3|-|TRBD1|TRBJ2-7
TGCGCCAGCAGCCGGCCCCGGGACAGGGGAAGAAAGACCGTCTCCTACGAGCAGTACTTC
CASSRPRDRGRKTVSYEQYF
>TRBV11-2|-|-|TRBJ2-7
TGTGCCAGCAGCGGTACAGGGAACTACGAGCAGTACTTC
CASSGTGNYEQYF
>TRBV7-8|-|-|TRBJ1-5
TGTGCCAGCAGCCTGGTCGAGAGGACACAGCCCCAGCATTTT
CASSLVERTQPQHF
>TRBV9|-|TRBD1|TRBJ1-3
TGTGCCAGCAGCGTAGCCCAGGGGGGAGCCGGCACCATATATTTT
CASSVAQGGAGTIYF
>TRBV28|-|TRBD1|TRBJ1-5
TGTGCCAGCAGTATTGGGACAGGAGATCAGCCCCAGCATTTT
CASSIGTGDQPQHF
>TRBV28|-|-|TRBJ1-6
TGTGCCAGTGCCCCAACCGGGCCAAGAGGGTCACCCCTCCACTTT
CASAPTGPRGSPLHF
>TRBV5-5|-|-|TRBJ2-3
TGTGCCAGCAGCTACCGGGACACCGGAAGGACAAATACGCAGTATTTT
CASSYRDTGRTNTQYF